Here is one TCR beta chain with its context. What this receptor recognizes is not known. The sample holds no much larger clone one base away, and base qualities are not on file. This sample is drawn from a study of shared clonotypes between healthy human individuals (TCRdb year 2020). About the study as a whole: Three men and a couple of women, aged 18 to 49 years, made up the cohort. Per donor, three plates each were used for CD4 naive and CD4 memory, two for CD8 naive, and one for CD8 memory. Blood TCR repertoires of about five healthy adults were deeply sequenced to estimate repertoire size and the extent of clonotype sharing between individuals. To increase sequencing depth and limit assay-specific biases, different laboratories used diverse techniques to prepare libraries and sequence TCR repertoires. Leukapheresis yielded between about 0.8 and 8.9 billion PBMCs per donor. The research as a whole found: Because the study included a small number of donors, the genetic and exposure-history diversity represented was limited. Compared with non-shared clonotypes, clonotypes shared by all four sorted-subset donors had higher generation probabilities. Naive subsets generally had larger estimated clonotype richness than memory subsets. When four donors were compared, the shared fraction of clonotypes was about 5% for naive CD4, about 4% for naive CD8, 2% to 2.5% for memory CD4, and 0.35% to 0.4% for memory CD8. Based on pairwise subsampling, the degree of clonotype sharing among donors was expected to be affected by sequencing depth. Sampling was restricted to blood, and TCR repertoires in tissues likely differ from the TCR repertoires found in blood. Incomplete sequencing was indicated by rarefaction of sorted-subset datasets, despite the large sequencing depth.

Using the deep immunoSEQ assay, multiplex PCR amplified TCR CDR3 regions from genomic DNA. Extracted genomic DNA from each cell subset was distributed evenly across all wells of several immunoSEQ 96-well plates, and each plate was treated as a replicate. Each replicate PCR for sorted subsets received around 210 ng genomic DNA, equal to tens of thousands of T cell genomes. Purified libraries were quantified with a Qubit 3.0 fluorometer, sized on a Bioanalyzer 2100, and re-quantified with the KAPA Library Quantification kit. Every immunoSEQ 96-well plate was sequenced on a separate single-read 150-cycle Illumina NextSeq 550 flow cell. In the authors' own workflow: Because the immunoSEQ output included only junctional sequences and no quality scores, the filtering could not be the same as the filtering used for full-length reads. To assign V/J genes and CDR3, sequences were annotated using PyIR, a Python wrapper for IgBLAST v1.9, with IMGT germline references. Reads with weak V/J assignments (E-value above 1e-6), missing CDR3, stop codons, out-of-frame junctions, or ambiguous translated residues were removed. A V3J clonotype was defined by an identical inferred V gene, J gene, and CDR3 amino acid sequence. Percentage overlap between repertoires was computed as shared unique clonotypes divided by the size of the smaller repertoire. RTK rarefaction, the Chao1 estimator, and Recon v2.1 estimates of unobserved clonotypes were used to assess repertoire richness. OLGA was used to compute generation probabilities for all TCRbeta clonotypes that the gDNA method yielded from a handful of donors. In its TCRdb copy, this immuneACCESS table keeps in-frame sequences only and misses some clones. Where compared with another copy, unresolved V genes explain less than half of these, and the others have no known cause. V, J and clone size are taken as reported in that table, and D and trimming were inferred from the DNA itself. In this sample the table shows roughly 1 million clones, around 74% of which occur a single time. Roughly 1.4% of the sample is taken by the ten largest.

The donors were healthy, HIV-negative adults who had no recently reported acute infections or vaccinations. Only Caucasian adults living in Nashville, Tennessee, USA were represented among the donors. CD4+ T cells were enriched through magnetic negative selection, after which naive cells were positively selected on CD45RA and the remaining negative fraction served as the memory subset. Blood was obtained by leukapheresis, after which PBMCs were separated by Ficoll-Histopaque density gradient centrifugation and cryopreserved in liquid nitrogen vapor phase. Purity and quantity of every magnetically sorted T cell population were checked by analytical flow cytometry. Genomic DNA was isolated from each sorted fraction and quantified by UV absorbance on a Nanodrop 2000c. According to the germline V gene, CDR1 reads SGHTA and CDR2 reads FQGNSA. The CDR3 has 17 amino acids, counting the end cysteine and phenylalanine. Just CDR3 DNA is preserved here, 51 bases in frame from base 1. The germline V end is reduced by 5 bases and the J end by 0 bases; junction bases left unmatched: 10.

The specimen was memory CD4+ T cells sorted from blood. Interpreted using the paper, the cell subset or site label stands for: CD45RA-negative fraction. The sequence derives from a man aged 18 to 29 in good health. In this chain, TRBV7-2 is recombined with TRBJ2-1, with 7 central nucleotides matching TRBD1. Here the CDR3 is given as CASSPSRDSSSYNEQFF. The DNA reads TGTGCCAGCAGCCCCTCTCGGGACAGTAGCTCCTACAATGAGCAGTTCTTC.